Below are 4 T cell receptor beta chains sequenced from a single sample in a study of blood T cell repertoires in COVID-19. The repertoire was sequenced with immunoSEQ multiplex PCR; TCRdb's copy has only in-frame clones and lacks some. Of some 57,000 clones listed, 80% to 95% are singletons. The sequencing input was peripheral blood. These receptors came from a human donor in a cohort sampled during active COVID-19.

Here the CDR3 DNA reads TGTGCCAGTAGTATAGCCCACTACAATGAGCAGTTCTTC. This codes for CASSIAHYNEQFF. The chain is built from TRBV19 and TRBJ2-1, with D unresolved. This CDR3 spans 13 amino acids. V was trimmed by 1 base and J by 3 bases, leaving 4 bases between them. Germline V gives CDR1 LNHDA, CDR2 SQIVND (reference sequence). The variable domain in full, with the rest retrieved from reference TRBV19 and TRBJ2-1, is DGGITQSPKYLFRKEGQNVTLSCEQNLNHDAMYWYRQDPGQGLRLIYYSQIVNDFQKGDIAEGYSVSREKKESFPLTVTSAQKNPTAFYLCASSIAHYNEQFFGPGTRLTVL.

The V call is TRBV9, the J call TRBJ1-2; maybe TRBD1 (5 bases). The V end was cut by 0 bases, the J end by 1 base, with 13 bases between. This CDR3 comprises 16 residues. Germline CDR1 SGDLS, CDR2 YYNGEE. The CDR3 DNA is TGTGCCAGCAGCGTAGCCGGGGGAGGCAATAACTATGGCTACACCTTC. Amino acids: CASSVAGGGNNYGYTF.

This chain uses TRBV5-1 with TRBJ2-7, with TRBD1 identical over 7 bases. This CDR3 region has 17 residues. V was clipped by 0 bases and J by 8 bases; unmatched bases: 17. Germline V lookup: CDR1 SGHRS, CDR2 YFSETQ. CDR3 nucleotides: TGCGCCAGCAGCTTGGGAAGACAGGGCCGTCAGACCAACAAGCAGTACTTC. This codes for CASSLGRQGRQTNKQYF. Together with reference TRBV5-1 and TRBJ2-7, the CDR3 gives the full variable domain: KAGVTQTPRYLIKTRGQQVTLSCSPISGHRSVSWYQQTPGQGLQFLFEYFSETQRNKGNFPGRFSGRQFSNSRSEMNVSTLELGDSALYLCASSLGRQGRQTNKQYFGPGTRLTVT.

The CDR3 loop reads CASSWDYQGEQYF. The CDR3 DNA follows: TGTGCCAGCAGCTGGGACTATCAGGGCGAGCAGTACTTC. V and J are TRBV5-4 and TRBJ2-7; TRBD2 matches 7 bases. CDR1 and CDR2 from the germline V gene are SGHNT and YYREEE (reference sequence). The V gene end was trimmed by 3 bases and the J gene end by 6 bases; junction bases not matched to a gene: 6. The CDR3 runs 13 residues.